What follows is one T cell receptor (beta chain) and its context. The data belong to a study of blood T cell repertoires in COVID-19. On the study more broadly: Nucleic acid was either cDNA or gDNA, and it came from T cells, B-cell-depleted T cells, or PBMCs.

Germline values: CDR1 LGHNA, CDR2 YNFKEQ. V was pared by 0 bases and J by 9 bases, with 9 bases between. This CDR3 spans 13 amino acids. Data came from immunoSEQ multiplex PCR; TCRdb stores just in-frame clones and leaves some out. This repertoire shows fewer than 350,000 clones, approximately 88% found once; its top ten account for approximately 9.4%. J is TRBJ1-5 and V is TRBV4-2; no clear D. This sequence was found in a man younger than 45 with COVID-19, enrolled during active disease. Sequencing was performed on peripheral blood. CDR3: CASSQDYSRPQHF. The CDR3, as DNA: TGTGCCAGCAGCCAAGATTACAGCCGGCCCCAGCATTTT.